This paragraph covers one T cell receptor beta chain sequence. In TCRdb, the RACE reads were re-called with MiXCR into one record per CDR3 protein. The sample carries under 450,000 distinct CDR3 sequences, roughly 6% recorded once. Germline CDR1 MNHEY, CDR2 SVGEGT. The CDR3 runs 18 residues. With V trimmed by 2 bases and J by 8 bases, 18 bases remained unmatched. The data derive from a study of human T cells and chemical hapten exposure. As for the study in general: 2% DPC was applied to approximately 2 cm by approximately 2 cm of upper inner arm skin for sensitization.

Specified time point: patch test 2, 6 weeks after DPC sensitization. Treatment described: therapeutic diphenylcyclopropenone sensitization with weekly scalp DPC. Ahead of applying each patch test, blood was sampled. Unseparated into fractions, whole blood served as the source from which total RNA was extracted. This specimen consisted of whole blood, obtained in connection with sensitization to the hapten diphenylcyclopropenone (DPC). The gene calls are TRBV6-2 or TRBV6-3 and TRBJ2-1; TRBD2 matches 7 bases. The source is a woman aged 18-29 years with alopecia areata. Some clones in this sample may be carry-over from other donors' samples. The CDR3, as DNA: TGTGCCAGCAGTTACCCCCCTTGGGGGGGGGTGGCTAGGGATGAGCAGTTCTTC. Translating it yields CASSYPPWGGVARDEQFF.